This T cell receptor (beta chain) was captured in a study of blood T cells in healthy people across ages. This clonotype was seen at least ten times. This CDR3 has 15 residues. CDR1 and CDR2 from the germline V gene are MDHEN and SYDVKM. Trimming took 2 bases from V and 3 from J, leaving 13 bases between them. The use of a sample-barcoded 5' primer and a J-beta primer mix characterized a second PCR of roughly 7 to 11 cycles. One entry per CDR3 protein, called by TCRdb with MiXCR from the 5' RACE reads. The sample carries approximately 960,000 distinct CDR3 sequences, 25% to 30% recorded once. This sample was also put to use in a study of T cells of mothers and their children. As reported in that work: The authors added sample barcodes and 2-4 random nucleotides using the M1S primer of the second PCR.

V usage is TRBV28 and J usage is TRBJ1-1; a possible D gene is TRBD1 (6 bases). The source is a woman aged 35 to 49 in good health. Sequencing was performed on blood. The CDR3 DNA sequence: TGTGCCAGCAGTTTAAGTGGGGGCGGGTACACTGAAGCTTTCTTT. Residues: CASSLSGGGYTEAFF.